One and the same sample provided the 5 T cell receptor beta chains below, sequenced in a study of blood T cell repertoires in COVID-19. TCRdb's table, derived via immunoSEQ multiplex PCR, lists solely in-frame clones and lacks some. The sample holds 150,000 to 200,000 clones, around 84% seen once. The sample taken for sequencing was peripheral blood. The receptors were gathered from a woman older than 75 with acute or convalescent COVID-19.

The chain has TRBV6-5 and TRBJ1-5; 8 positions agree with TRBD1. J gave up 7 bases and V 8 bases, and 10 bases lay outside the gene matches. Germline V gene lookup returns CDR1 MNHEY and CDR2 SVGAGI. This CDR3 has 14 residues. The CDR3 protein is CASLGDRGGQPQHF. In DNA, the CDR3 is TGTGCCAGCTTGGGAGACAGGGGAGGGCAGCCCCAGCATTTT.

The chain carries TRBV29-1 and TRBJ2-7; 14 bases align to TRBD2. V lost 7 bases to trimming and J lost 7 bases; unmatched junction nucleotides: 15. The CDR3 covers 16 residues. CDR1 SQVTM and CDR2 ANQGSEA come from the germline V gene. The CDR3 region is CSARRGLAGDQKEQYF. The DNA of the CDR3 is TGCAGCGCCCGGAGGGGACTAGCGGGAGATCAGAAAGAGCAGTACTTC.

This clone appeared once. The chain employs TRBV15 and TRBJ2-7; D possibly corresponds to TRBD1 (6 bases). Trimming removed 1 base at V and 5 bases at J, with 12 bases between. The germline gives CDR1 LNHNV, CDR2 YYDKDF (reference sequence). CDR3 length: 14 residues. DNA for the CDR3: TGTGCCACCAGCAGAGTACAGGGTATACACGAGCAGTACTTC. Translation: CATSRVQGIHEQYF.

This chain uses TRBV29-1 with TRBJ1-1; D not resolved. Germline-derived CDR1 and CDR2 are SQVTM and ANQGSEA. The V end was cut by 3 bases, the J end by 4 bases, with 6 bases between. The CDR3 has 11 amino acids. The CDR3 loop is CSVDGATEAFF. The CDR3 DNA follows: TGCAGCGTTGACGGAGCCACTGAAGCTTTCTTT.

V is TRBV10-3 and J is TRBJ1-1; 9 nucleotides align to TRBD1. Germline loops: CDR1 ENHRY, CDR2 SYGVKD. The CDR3 has 14 amino acids. The trim removed 8 bases at V and 12 bases at J, leaving 16 bases unmatched. Written as DNA, the CDR3 is TGTGCCATCGGGGGGGACAGGGCACAAACTGTGACTTTCTTT. Residues: CAIGGDRAQTVTFF.